This T cell receptor (beta chain) was sequenced for a study of blood T cell repertoires in COVID-19. About the research overall: Samples taken during acute and convalescent COVID-19 were collected in the United States, Italy and Spain. Nucleic acid was either cDNA or gDNA, and it came from T cells, B-cell-depleted T cells, or PBMCs.

Original processing methods: Amplified reference gene primers provided the basis for estimating nucleated cell counts. Clones were read by immunoSEQ multiplex PCR, and TCRdb kept only the in-frame ones, dropping some. The D gene and trimming were derived from the DNA, and the V and J assignments and clone size from that table. The profile shows approximately 410,000 clones, 80% to 90% of them singletons. CDR1 and CDR2 (germline): LGHNA, YNFKEQ. The J segment lost 6 bases and the V segment lost 3 bases, leaving 4 bases of the junction unmatched. This CDR3 spans 16 amino acids. J is TRBJ2-1 and V is TRBV4-2, with 14 positions matching TRBD2. The sequencing input was peripheral blood. The receptor comes from a woman in her thirties with active or convalescent COVID-19. CDR3 in amino acids: CASSQEGLAGVNEQFF. The DNA of the CDR3 is TGTGCCAGCAGCCAGGAGGGACTAGCGGGAGTCAATGAGCAGTTCTTC.